The 5 T cell receptor beta chains given below trace back to one sample, sequenced in a study of T cells after yellow fever vaccination. Using its own MiXCR run on the 5' RACE reads, TCRdb lists one record per CDR3 protein. Here the sample spans around 180,000 distinct CDR3 sequences, about 6% being singletons. The sequencing here drew on CD4+ T cells sorted from PBMCs, taken on the day of the first yellow fever vaccination. The receptor set was obtained from a man younger than 35 who received the YFV17D yellow fever vaccine.

In its sample, this clonotype was seen many times. The V and J genes are TRBV29-1 and TRBJ1-1, with D possibly TRBD1 on 5 matching bases. Germline V gives CDR1 SQVTM, CDR2 ANQGSEA. The CDR3 has 13 residues. Between the trimmed V and J ends, which lost 7 bases and 0 bases, there was a span of 12 bases. The CDR3 nucleotides read TGCAGCGGCCGACAGATTATGAACACTGAAGCTTTCTTT. It specifies CSGRQIMNTEAFF.

This clonotype appeared a few times. The chain joins TRBV5-1 to TRBJ2-1; 9 positions agree with TRBD1. Germline V gene lookup returns CDR1 SGHRS and CDR2 YFSETQ. V lost 0 bases to trimming and J lost 10 bases; unmatched junction nucleotides: 8. CDR3 length: 15 residues. This CDR3 reads CASSLAGQGIEEQFF. The CDR3 nucleotides are TGCGCCAGCAGCTTGGCGGGACAGGGTATAGAAGAGCAGTTCTTC.

V and J are TRBV14 and TRBJ1-2; D not certain. Trimming took 8 bases from V and 8 from J, leaving 21 bases between them. Looked up from germline, CDR1 is SGHDN and CDR2 is FVKESK. The CDR3 has 14 residues. The CDR3 bases are TGTGCCAGCGCCCCTCTATCTTTTGGCGGGGGCTACACCTTC. Translating gives CASAPLSFGGGYTF.

This clonotype was detected many times. The chain employs TRBV10-3 and TRBJ2-1, with 10 nucleotides matching TRBD2. The CDR3 is made up of 14 amino acids. V was pared by 8 bases and J by 3 bases, with 4 bases of the junction left unmatched. Germline CDR1 is ENHRY and CDR2 is SYGVKD. CDR3 residues: CAIGAGGYYNEQFF. The CDR3 nucleotides are TGTGCCATCGGAGCGGGGGGGTACTACAATGAGCAGTTCTTC.

This clonotype occurred many times. V is TRBV7-2 and J is TRBJ2-5, with a weak D call TRBD2 (6 bases). CDR3 length: 15 amino acids. Germline CDR1 and CDR2: SGHTA and FQGNSA. Trimming stripped 5 bases from V and 2 bases from J, with 15 bases between. The CDR3 coding sequence is TGTGCCAGCAGCGCCATAAGGGGAGGTCAAGAGACCCAGTACTTC. It is translated as CASSAIRGGQETQYF. Full variable domain (rest looked up from reference TRBV7-2 and TRBJ2-5): GAGVSQSPSNKVTEKGKDVELRCDPISGHTALYWYRQSLGQGLEFLIYFQGNSAPDKSGLPSDRFSAERTGGSVSTLTIQRTQQEDSAVYLCASSAIRGGQETQYFGPGTRLLVL.